Below are 8 T cell receptor beta chains sequenced from a single sample in a study of blood T cell repertoires in COVID-19. The repertoire was sequenced with immunoSEQ multiplex PCR; TCRdb's copy has only in-frame clones and lacks some. Here the sample spans 280,000 or so clones, 75% to 90% being singletons. The material sequenced was PBMCs or T cells enriched from blood (not recorded which). These receptors came from a man aged 30 to 45 who had recovered from COVID-19.

This chain joins TRBV5-1 and TRBJ2-7; TRBD1 aligns across 9 bases. Trimming took 2 bases from V and 6 from J; bases not matched to a gene: 6. CDR3 size: 14 residues. CDR1 and CDR2 (germline): SGHRS, YFSETQ. The DNA of the CDR3 is TGCGCCAGCAGCTTAAGGGACAGGGAAAGCGAGCAGTACTTC. This translates into CASSLRDRESEQYF.

A single count supports this clone. The chain employs TRBV2 and TRBJ1-2, with 8 positions matching TRBD1. V was clipped by 2 bases and J by 7 bases; unmatched bases: 6. This CDR3 has 14 residues. Germline V CDR1 and CDR2: SNHLY, FYNNEI. The CDR3 spells CASSEWTGTGGYTF. The CDR3 nucleotides read TGTGCCAGCAGTGAATGGACAGGGACGGGTGGCTACACCTTC.

V gene TRBV3-1 (or the pseudogene TRBV3-2) combines with J gene TRBJ1-2; TRBD1 aligns across 11 bases. With 6 bases clipped from V and 4 bases from J, the junction kept 7 bases outside the gene matches. In germline, CDR1 is LGHDT, CDR2 YNNKEL (reference sequence). The CDR3 contains 15 residues. The CDR3 spells CASSNRDRGTYGYTF. The CDR3 DNA follows: TGTGCCAGCAGTAACCGGGACAGGGGGACCTATGGCTACACCTTC.

The chain carries TRBV30 and TRBJ1-6, with D tentatively TRBD1 (6 bases). With 3 bases removed from V and 9 bases from J, the gap between germline ends came to 18 bases. This CDR3 contains 15 residues. CDR1 and CDR2 from the germline V gene are GTSNPN and SVGIG (reference sequence). The CDR3 loop reads CAWSTPQGKSSPLHF. In DNA, the CDR3 is TGTGCCTGGAGCACCCCGCAGGGGAAAAGTTCACCCCTCCACTTT.

V and J are TRBV4-2 and TRBJ2-5; 8 bases align to TRBD2. The germline V gene has CDR1 LGHNA and CDR2 YNFKEQ. This CDR3 region has 15 residues. Trimming removed 1 base from V and 5 bases from J; junction bases left unmatched: 6. The CDR3 region has the DNA TGTGCCAGCAGCCAAGGGGCGGGGGGCGGTGAGACCCAGTACTTC. This codes for CASSQGAGGGETQYF.

The rearrangement joins TRBV7-9 to TRBJ1-3, with a weak D call TRBD1 (5 bases). CDR3 length: 14 amino acids. V shed 3 bases and J shed 0 bases, with 6 bases lying between them. Germline CDR1 reads SEHNR; CDR2 reads FQNEAQ (reference sequence). CDR3 nucleotide sequence: TGTGCCAGCAGCTTCAGGGACTCTGGAAACACCATATATTTT. Residues: CASSFRDSGNTIYF.

The chain joins TRBV5-1 to TRBJ1-1; 7 bases line up with TRBD1. The length of the CDR3 is 13 residues. Germline CDR1 is SGHRS and CDR2 is YFSETQ. The ends lost 2 bases at V and 4 bases at J; junction bases unmatched: 2. The CDR3 nucleotides read TGCGCCAGCAGCTTATACAGGGGCACTGAAGCTTTCTTT. Protein sequence: CASSLYRGTEAFF.

The chain links TRBV7-6 to TRBJ2-1, with TRBD2 matching over 12 bases. This CDR3 region has 18 residues. The germline V gene has CDR1 SGHVS and CDR2 FNYEAQ. The V and J ends lost 1 base and 5 bases, in that order; junction bases with no gene match: 9. CDR3 residues: CASSLGGPGLAGNNEQFF. CDR3 sequence (DNA): TGTGCCAGCAGCTTAGGGGGGCCTGGACTAGCGGGGAACAATGAGCAGTTCTTC. Full variable domain (rest looked up from reference TRBV7-6 and TRBJ2-1): GAGVSQSPRYKVTKRGQDVALRCDPISGHVSLYWYRQALGQGPEFLTYFNYEAQQDKSGLPNDRFSAERPEGSISTLTIQRTEQRDSAMYRCASSLGGPGLAGNNEQFFGPGTRLTVL.